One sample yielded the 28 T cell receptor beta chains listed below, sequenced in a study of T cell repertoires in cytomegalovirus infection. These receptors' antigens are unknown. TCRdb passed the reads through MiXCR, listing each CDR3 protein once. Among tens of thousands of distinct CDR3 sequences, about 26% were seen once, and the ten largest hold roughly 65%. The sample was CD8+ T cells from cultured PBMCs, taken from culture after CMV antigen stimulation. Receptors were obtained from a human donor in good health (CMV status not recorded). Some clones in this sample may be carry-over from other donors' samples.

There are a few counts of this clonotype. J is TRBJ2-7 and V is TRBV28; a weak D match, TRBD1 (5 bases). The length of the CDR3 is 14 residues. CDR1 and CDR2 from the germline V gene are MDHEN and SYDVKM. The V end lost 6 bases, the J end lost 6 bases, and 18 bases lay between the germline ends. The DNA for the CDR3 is TGTGCCAGCAGCTCTGACAGTTCGTCACGCGAGCAGTACTTC. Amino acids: CASSSDSSSREQYF.

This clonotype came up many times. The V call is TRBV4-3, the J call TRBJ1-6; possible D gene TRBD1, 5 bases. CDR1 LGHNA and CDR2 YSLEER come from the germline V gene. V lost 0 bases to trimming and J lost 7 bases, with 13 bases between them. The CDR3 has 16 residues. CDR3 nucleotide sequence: TGCGCCAGCAGCCAAGATCGGGGCCTAACGAATTCACCCCTCCACTTT. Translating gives CASSQDRGLTNSPLHF.

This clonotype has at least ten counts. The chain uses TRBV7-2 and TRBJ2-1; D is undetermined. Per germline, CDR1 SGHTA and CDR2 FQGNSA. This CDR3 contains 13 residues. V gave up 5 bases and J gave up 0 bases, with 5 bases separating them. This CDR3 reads CASSGVSYNEQFF. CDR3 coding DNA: TGTGCCAGCAGCGGGGTCTCCTACAATGAGCAGTTCTTC.

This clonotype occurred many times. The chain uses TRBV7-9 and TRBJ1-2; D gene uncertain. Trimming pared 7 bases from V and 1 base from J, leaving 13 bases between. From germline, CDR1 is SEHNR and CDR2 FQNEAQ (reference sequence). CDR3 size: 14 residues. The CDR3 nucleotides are TGTGCCAGCAACCCTTCGACGGATAACTATGGCTACACCTTC. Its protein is CASNPSTDNYGYTF.

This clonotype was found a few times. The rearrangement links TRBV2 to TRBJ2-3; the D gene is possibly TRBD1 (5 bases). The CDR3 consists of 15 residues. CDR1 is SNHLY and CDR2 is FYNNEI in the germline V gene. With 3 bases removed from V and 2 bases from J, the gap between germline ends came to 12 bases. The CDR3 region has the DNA TGTGCCAGCAGTGATGGGCAGGGCCTCACAGATACGCAGTATTTT. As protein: CASSDGQGLTDTQYF.

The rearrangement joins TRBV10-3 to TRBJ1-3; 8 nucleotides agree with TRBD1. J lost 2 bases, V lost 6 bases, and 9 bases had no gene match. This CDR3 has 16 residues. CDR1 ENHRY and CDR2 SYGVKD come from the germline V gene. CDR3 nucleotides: TGTGCCATCAGACCTTGGACAGGGCCCCCTGGAAACACCATATATTTT. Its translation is CAIRPWTGPPGNTIYF.

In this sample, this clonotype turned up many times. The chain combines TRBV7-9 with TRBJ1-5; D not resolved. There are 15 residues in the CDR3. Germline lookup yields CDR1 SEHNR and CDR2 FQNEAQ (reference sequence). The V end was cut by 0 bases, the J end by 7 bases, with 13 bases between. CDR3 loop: CASSLAGVGPQPQHF. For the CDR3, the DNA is TGTGCCAGCAGCTTAGCAGGAGTCGGTCCGCAGCCCCAGCATTTT.

DNA of the CDR3: TGTGCCAGCAGCTTAGGCCCGCCCCATTCTGGGGCCAACGTCCTGACTTTC. Its translation is CASSLGPPHSGANVLTF. The chain links TRBV7-2 to TRBJ2-6; D is unclear. The CDR3 contains 17 residues. V lost 1 base and J lost 1, with 11 bases in between. Germline loops: CDR1 SGHTA, CDR2 FQGNSA.

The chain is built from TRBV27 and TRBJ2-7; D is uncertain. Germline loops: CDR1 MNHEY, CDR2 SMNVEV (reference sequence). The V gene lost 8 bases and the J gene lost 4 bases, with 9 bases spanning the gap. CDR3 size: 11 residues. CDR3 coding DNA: TGTGCCAGCCAGTCGGGTTACGAGCAGTACTTC. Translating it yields CASQSGYEQYF.

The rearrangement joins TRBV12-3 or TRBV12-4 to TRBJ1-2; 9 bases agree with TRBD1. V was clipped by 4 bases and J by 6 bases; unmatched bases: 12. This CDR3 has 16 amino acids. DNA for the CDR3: TGTGCCAGCAGTTCTAGGGACAGGGTAGGCAACGATGGCTACACCTTC. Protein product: CASSSRDRVGNDGYTF.

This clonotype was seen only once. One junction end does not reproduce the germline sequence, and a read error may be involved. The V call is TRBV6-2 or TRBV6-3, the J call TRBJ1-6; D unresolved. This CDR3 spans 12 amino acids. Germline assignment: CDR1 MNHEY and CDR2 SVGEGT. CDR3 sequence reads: CANSYSEPAGSF. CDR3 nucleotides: TGTGCCAACAGTTACTCTGAACCCGCCGGATCCTTT.

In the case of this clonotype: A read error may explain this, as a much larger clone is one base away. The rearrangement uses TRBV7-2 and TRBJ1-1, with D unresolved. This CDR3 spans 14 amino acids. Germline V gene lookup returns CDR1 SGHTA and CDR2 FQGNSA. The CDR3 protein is CANSLATLGTEAFF. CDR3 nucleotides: TGTGCCAACAGCTTAGCGACCTTAGGAACAGAAGCTTTCTTT.

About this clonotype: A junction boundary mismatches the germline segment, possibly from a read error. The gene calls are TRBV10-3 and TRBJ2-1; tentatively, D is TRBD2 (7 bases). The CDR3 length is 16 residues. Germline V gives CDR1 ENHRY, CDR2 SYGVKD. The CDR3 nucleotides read TGTGCCGGCTCAAGGGGGGGAGAGGGCGCCTACCATGAGCAGTTCTTC. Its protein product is CAGSRGGEGAYHEQFF.

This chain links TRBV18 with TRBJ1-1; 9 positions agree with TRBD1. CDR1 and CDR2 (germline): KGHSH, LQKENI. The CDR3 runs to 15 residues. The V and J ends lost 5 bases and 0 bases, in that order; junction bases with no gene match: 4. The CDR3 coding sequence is TGTGCCAGCTCAATACAGGGGGCCCTGAACACTGAAGCTTTCTTT. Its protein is CASSIQGALNTEAFF.

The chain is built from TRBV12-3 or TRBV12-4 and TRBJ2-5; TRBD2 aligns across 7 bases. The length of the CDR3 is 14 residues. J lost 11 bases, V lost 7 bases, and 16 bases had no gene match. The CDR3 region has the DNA TGTGCCAGCACCCCCTCCGCCCCGGGGGAGGGGCAGTACTTC. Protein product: CASTPSAPGEGQYF.

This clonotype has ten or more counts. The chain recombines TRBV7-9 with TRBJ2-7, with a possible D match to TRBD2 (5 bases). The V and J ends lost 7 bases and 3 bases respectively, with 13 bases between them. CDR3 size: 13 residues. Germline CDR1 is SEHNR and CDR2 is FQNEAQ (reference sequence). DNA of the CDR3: TGTGCCAGCAACGGAGGACGGGACTACGAGCAGTACTTC. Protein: CASNGGRDYEQYF.

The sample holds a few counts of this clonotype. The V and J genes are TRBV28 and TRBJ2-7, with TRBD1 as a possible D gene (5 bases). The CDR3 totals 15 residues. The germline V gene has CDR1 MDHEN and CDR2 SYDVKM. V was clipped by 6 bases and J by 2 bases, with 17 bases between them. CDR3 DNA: TGTGCCAGCAGGCCACAGGTTAGGCAGCCCTACGAGCAGTACTTC. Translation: CASRPQVRQPYEQYF. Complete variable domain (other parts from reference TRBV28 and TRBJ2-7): DVKVTQSSRYLVKRTGEKVFLECVQDMDHENMFWYRQDPGLGLRLIYFSYDVKMKEKGDIPEGYSVSREKKERFSLILESASTNQTSMYLCASRPQVRQPYEQYFGPGTRLTVT.

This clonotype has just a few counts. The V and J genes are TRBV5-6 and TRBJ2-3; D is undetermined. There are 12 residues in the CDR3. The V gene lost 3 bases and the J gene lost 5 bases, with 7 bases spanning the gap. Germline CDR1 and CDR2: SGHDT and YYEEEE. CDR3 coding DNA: TGTGCCAGCAGCTCTTCAGAAGATACGCAGTATTTT. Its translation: CASSSSEDTQYF.

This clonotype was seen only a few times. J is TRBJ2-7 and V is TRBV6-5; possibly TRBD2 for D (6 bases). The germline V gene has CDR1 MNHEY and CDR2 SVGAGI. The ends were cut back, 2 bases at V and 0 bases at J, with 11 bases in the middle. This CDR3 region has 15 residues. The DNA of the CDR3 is TGTGCCAGCAGTTACCGAGGCGGGACCTCCTACGAGCAGTACTTC. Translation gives CASSYRGGTSYEQYF.

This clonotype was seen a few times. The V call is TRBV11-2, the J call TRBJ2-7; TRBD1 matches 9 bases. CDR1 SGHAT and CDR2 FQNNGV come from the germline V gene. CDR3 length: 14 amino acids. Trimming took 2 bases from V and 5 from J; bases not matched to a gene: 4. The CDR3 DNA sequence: TGTGCCAGCAGCTTAATGGGACAGGGAAACGAGCAGTACTTC. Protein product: CASSLMGQGNEQYF.

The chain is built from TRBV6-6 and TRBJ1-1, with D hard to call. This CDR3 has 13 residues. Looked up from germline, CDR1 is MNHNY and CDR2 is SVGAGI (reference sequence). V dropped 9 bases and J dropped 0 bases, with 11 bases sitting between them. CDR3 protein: CASPSGMNTEAFF. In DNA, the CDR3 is TGTGCCAGTCCTTCTGGGATGAACACTGAAGCTTTCTTT.

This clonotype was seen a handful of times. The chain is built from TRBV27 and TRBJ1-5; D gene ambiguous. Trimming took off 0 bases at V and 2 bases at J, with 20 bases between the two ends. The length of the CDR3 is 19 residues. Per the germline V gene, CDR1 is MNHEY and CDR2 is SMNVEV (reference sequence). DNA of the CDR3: TGTGCCAGCAGTTTATCAACCAACGTTGCCCTCCGGGGCAATCAGCCCCAGCATTTT. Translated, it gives CASSLSTNVALRGNQPQHF.

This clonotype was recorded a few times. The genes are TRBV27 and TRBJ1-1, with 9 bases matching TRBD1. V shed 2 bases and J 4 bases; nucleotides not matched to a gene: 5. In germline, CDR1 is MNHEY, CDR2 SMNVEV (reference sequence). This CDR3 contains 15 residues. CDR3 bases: TGTGCCAGCAGTTTAGGAGGACAGGGGCCCACTGAAGCTTTCTTT. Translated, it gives CASSLGGQGPTEAFF.

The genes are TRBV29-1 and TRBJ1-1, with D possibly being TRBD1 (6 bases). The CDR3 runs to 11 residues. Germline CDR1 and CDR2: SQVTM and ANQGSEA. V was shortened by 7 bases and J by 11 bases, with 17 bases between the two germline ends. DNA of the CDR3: TGCAGCGGGGAAAAGACAGGATCGGCTTTCTTT. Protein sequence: CSGEKTGSAFF. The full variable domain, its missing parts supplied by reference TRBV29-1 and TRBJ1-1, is SAVISQKPSRDICQRGTSLTIQCQVDSQVTMMFWYRQQPGQSLTLIATANQGSEATYESGFVIDKFPISRPNLTFSTLTVSNMSPEDSSIYLCSGEKTGSAFFGQGTRLTVV.

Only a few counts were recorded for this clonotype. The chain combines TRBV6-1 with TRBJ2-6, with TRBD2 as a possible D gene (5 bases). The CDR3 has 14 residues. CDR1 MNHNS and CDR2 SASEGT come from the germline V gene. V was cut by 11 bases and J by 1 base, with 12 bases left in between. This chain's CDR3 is CAATGISGANVLTF. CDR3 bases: TGTGCCGCGACGGGGATATCTGGGGCCAACGTCCTGACTTTC.

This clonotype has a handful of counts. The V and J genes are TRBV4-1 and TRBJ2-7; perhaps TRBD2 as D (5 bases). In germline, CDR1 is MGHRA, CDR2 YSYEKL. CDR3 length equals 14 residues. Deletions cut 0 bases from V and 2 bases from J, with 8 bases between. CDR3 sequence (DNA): TGCGCCAGCAGCCAAGATGCGGGTCCCTACGAGCAGTACTTC. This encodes CASSQDAGPYEQYF.

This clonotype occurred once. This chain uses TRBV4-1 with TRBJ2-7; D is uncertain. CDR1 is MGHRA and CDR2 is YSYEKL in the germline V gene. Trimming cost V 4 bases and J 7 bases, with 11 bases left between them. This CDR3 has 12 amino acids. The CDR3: CASSLPAEEQYF. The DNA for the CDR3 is TGCGCCAGCAGCCTTCCTGCGGAGGAGCAGTACTTC.

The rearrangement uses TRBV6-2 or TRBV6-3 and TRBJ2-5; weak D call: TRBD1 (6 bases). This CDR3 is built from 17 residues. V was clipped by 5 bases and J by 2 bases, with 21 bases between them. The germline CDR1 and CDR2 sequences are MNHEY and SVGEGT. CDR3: CASSVSSGARRQETQYF. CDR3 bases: TGTGCCAGCAGTGTGTCGTCAGGGGCAAGAAGGCAAGAGACCCAGTACTTC.